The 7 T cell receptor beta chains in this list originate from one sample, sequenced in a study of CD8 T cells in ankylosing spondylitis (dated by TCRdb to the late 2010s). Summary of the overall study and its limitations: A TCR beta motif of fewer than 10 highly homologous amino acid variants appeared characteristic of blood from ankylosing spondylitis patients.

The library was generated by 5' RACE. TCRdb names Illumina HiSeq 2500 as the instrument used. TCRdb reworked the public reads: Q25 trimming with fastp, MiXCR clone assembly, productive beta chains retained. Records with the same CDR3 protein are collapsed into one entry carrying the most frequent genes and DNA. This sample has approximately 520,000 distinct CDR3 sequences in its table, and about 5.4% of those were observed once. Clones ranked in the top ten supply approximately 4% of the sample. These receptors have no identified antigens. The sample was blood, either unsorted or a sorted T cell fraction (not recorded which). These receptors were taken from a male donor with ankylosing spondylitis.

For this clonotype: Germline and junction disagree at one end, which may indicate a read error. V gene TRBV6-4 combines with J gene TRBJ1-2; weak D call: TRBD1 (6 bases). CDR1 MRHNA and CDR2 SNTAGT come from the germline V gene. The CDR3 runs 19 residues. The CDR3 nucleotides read TGTACCAGCAGTTTTGAGGCTCGGGGTGAAGGGGGTTGGTACTATGGCTACACCTTC. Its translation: CTSSFEARGEGGWYYGYTF.

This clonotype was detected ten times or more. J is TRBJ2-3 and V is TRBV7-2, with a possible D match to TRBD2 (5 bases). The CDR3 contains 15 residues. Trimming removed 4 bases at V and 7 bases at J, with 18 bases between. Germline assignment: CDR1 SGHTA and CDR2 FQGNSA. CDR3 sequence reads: CASSSDTGKWNTQYF. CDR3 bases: TGTGCCAGCAGCTCCGATACCGGGAAATGGAATACGCAGTATTTT.

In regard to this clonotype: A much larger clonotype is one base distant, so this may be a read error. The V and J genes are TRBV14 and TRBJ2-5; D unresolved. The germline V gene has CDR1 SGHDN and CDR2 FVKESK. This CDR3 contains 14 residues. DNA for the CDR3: TGTGCCAGCAGCCAAGACCCTAGTGGAGAGACCCAGCACTTC. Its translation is CASSQDPSGETQHF.

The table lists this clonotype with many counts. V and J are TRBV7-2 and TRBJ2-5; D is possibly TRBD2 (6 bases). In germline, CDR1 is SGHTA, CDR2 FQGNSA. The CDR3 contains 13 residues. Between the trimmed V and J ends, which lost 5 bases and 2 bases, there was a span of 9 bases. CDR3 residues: CASSPGTQETQYF. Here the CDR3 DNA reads TGTGCCAGCAGCCCCGGGACTCAAGAGACCCAGTACTTC.

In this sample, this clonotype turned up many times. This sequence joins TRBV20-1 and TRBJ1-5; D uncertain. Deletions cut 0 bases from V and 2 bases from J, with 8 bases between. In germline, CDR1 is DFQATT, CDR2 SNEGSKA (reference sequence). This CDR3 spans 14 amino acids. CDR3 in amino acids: CSARDPVGNQPQHF. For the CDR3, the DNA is TGCAGTGCTAGAGATCCGGTTGGCAATCAGCCCCAGCATTTT.

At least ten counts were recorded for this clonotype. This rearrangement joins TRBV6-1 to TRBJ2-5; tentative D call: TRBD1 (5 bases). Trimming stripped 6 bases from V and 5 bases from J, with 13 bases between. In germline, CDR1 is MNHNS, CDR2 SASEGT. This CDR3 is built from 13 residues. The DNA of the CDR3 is TGTGCCAGCAGCCTGATTAAGGGGGAGACCCAGTACTTC. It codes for CASSLIKGETQYF.

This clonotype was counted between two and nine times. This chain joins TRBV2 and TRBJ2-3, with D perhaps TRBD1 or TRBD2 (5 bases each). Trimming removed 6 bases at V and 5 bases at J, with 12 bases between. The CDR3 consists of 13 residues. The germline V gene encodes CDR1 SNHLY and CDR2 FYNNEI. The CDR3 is CASRRAGIDTQYF. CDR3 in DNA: TGTGCCAGCAGGAGGGCAGGGATAGATACGCAGTATTTT.